The 29 T cell receptor beta chains below all came from one sample that was sequenced in a study of shared clonotypes between healthy human individuals. Assay: immunoSEQ multiplex PCR; the TCRdb copy retains only in-frame clones and omits some. In the table there are roughly 1,000,000 clones, around three quarters of which are singletons. Specimen: memory CD4+ T cells from PBMCs. As to subset: CD45RA-negative fraction. These receptors were collected from a man aged 18 to 30 in good health. Some clones in this sample may be carry-over from other donors' samples.

This chain uses TRBV5-6 with TRBJ2-1, with 12 positions matching TRBD2. V lost 1 base to trimming and J lost 1 base; unmatched junction nucleotides: 9. The CDR3 has 19 amino acids. Germline values: CDR1 SGHDT, CDR2 YYEEEE. CDR3 residues: CASSLLRLAGARSYNEQFF. In DNA, the CDR3 is TGTGCCAGCAGCTTGCTTCGACTAGCGGGAGCTAGATCCTACAATGAGCAGTTCTTC.

The rearrangement uses TRBV10-3 and TRBJ1-5; TRBD1 might be the D (6 bases). There are 15 residues in the CDR3. Germline values: CDR1 ENHRY, CDR2 SYGVKD. Trimming left V 6 bases short and J 1 base short, with 13 bases between. The CDR3 DNA follows: TGTGCCATCAGCTCGGGACAAGAGAGCAATCAGCCCCAGCATTTT. It translates to CAISSGQESNQPQHF.

V gene TRBV5-1 combines with J gene TRBJ1-4; D perhaps matches TRBD1 (5 bases). The CDR3 runs 15 residues. The ends were cut back, 0 bases at V and 8 bases at J, with 14 bases in the middle. Germline V gene lookup returns CDR1 SGHRS and CDR2 YFSETQ. The CDR3 here is CASSLGGGSREKLFF. The CDR3 nucleotides are TGCGCCAGCAGCTTGGGTGGGGGATCAAGAGAAAAACTGTTTTTT.

The genes are TRBV5-1 and TRBJ2-1, with 7 bases matching TRBD1. This CDR3 has 16 amino acids. V shed 0 bases, J shed 2 bases, and the junction held 5 bases outside the gene matches. Germline CDR1 is SGHRS and CDR2 is YFSETQ. CDR3 sequence (DNA): TGCGCCAGCAGCTTGGAGGGGGCCCCCCCCTACAATGAGCAGTTCTTC. It encodes CASSLEGAPPYNEQFF. The full variable domain, with the rest looked up from reference TRBV5-1 and TRBJ2-1, is KAGVTQTPRYLIKTRGQQVTLSCSPISGHRSVSWYQQTPGQGLQFLFEYFSETQRNKGNFPGRFSGRQFSNSRSEMNVSTLELGDSALYLCASSLEGAPPYNEQFFGPGTRLTVL.

Comments on this clone: Distinct nucleotide sequences in the sample also encode this CDR3. The chain joins TRBV5-1 to TRBJ1-1; D perhaps matches TRBD1 (5 bases). CDR1 SGHRS and CDR2 YFSETQ come from the germline V gene. CDR3 length: 14 amino acids. Trimming stripped 0 bases from V and 1 base from J, with 7 bases between. CDR3 DNA sequence: TGCGCCAGCAGCTTGGTGGGGGGGAACACTGAAGCTTTCTTT. This translates into CASSLVGGNTEAFF.

This sequence joins TRBV6-6 and TRBJ2-3; 8 nucleotides agree with TRBD2. After removal of 7 bases from V and 0 bases from J, the junction contained 9 bases not matched to a gene. Germline CDR1 is MNHNY and CDR2 is SVGAGI (reference sequence). CDR3 length: 16 residues. The CDR3 loop is CASTHALAGSTDTQYF. Here the CDR3 DNA reads TGTGCCAGCACGCACGCCCTAGCGGGTAGCACAGATACGCAGTATTTT.

As regards this clone: This may come from a read error, since a much larger clone is one base off. This chain joins TRBV5-4 and TRBJ2-2; 7 positions agree with TRBD1. CDR1 and CDR2 from the germline V gene are SGHNT and YYREEE (reference sequence). Losses at the gene ends were 2 bases for V and 0 bases for J; bases not matched to a gene: 1. CDR3 size: 15 residues. The CDR3 here is CASSFGTANTGELFF. The CDR3 DNA reads as TGTGCCAGCAGCTTCGGGACAGCGAACACCGGGGAGCTGTTTTTT.

The chain recombines TRBV28 with TRBJ2-7; 7 nucleotides align to TRBD1. The CDR3 sequence is 15 residues long. V shed 2 bases, J shed 5 bases, and the junction held 9 bases outside the gene matches. Germline lookup yields CDR1 MDHEN and CDR2 SYDVKM. CDR3 sequence: CASSLRGTGDHEQYF. CDR3 DNA sequence: TGTGCCAGCAGTTTAAGGGGTACAGGGGACCACGAGCAGTACTTC.

The J gene is TRBJ2-5, the V gene TRBV11-2, with 8 bases lining up with TRBD1. Germline CDR1 reads SGHAT; CDR2 reads FQNNGV. This CDR3 contains 16 residues. The junction had 11 bases not matched to a gene; V was cut back by 4 bases and J by 4 bases. The CDR3 protein is CASSSLAGGLVETQYF. DNA for the CDR3: TGTGCCAGCAGCTCCCTCGCAGGGGGCTTGGTAGAGACCCAGTACTTC.

This clone was observed a handful of times. The V and J genes are TRBV10-2 and TRBJ2-1, with 11 bases lining up with TRBD2. Germline V CDR1 and CDR2: WSHSY, SAAADI. V lost 7 bases to trimming and J lost 2 bases; unmatched junction nucleotides: 7. This CDR3 contains 16 residues. The CDR3 spells CASKDSGRGPYNEQFF. CDR3 sequence (DNA): TGCGCCAGCAAAGATAGCGGGAGGGGCCCCTACAATGAGCAGTTCTTC.

About this clone itself: Other DNA sequences in this specimen translate into the identical CDR3. The rearrangement uses TRBV19 and TRBJ1-5, with D perhaps TRBD1 (5 bases). The V end was cut by 2 bases, the J end by 6 bases, with 11 bases between. From germline, CDR1 is LNHDA and CDR2 SQIVND (reference sequence). This CDR3 has 14 amino acids. The CDR3 is CASSIRQGGQPQHF. The CDR3 DNA follows: TGTGCCAGTAGTATACGTCAGGGCGGTCAGCCCCAGCATTTT.

This chain connects TRBV7-2 to TRBJ2-5; D might be TRBD2 (5 bases). The CDR3 loop spans 14 amino acids. V was clipped by 5 bases and J by 2 bases, with 12 bases between them. Germline CDR1 and CDR2: SGHTA and FQGNSA. CDR3 coding DNA: TGTGCCAGCAGCACTTGGACTTTACAAGAGACCCAGTACTTC. It codes for CASSTWTLQETQYF.

The CDR3 region has the DNA TGCAGCGGGGATCCCGGGAAGAGCTACACCTTC. As protein: CSGDPGKSYTF. V gene TRBV20-1 combines with J gene TRBJ1-2; D gene uncertain. There are 11 residues in the CDR3. CDR1 DFQATT and CDR2 SNEGSKA come from the germline V gene (reference sequence).

CDR3 sequence (DNA): TGTGCCAGCAGCTTTGACTTTGGTGAGCAGTTCTTC. It codes for CASSFDFGEQFF. The chain carries TRBV5-6 and TRBJ2-1; D is uncertain. Germline V gene sequence: CDR1 SGHDT, CDR2 YYEEEE. This CDR3 contains 12 residues. The V gene lost 2 bases and the J gene lost 9 bases, with 9 bases spanning the gap.

The chain uses TRBV10-3 and TRBJ1-1; 10 bases are a match to TRBD1. CDR3 length: 13 residues. V lost 5 bases to trimming and J lost 5 bases; unmatched junction nucleotides: 2. Germline V gene data show CDR1 as ENHRY and CDR2 as SYGVKD. The CDR3 bases are TGTGCCATCAGTTCGGGACAGGGGACTGAAGCTTTCTTT. This translates into CAISSGQGTEAFF.

This chain uses TRBV28 with TRBJ2-7; D may be TRBD2 (5 bases). V was cut by 8 bases and J by 4 bases, with 15 bases left in between. The length of the CDR3 is 13 residues. Germline V gives CDR1 MDHEN, CDR2 SYDVKM. CDR3 in DNA: TGTGCCAGCCTCCGCGGTGGAGGTTACGAGCAGTACTTC. It specifies CASLRGGGYEQYF.

The chain joins TRBV5-1 to TRBJ1-1; D not resolved. The CDR3 totals 13 residues. Germline lookup yields CDR1 SGHRS and CDR2 YFSETQ. Trimming stripped 1 base from V and 4 bases from J, with 8 bases between. The CDR3 region is CASSLNTLTEAFF. CDR3 in DNA: TGCGCCAGCAGCTTGAACACCCTCACTGAAGCTTTCTTT. Using reference TRBV5-1 and TRBJ1-1 for the parts outside the CDR3, the full variable domain is KAGVTQTPRYLIKTRGQQVTLSCSPISGHRSVSWYQQTPGQGLQFLFEYFSETQRNKGNFPGRFSGRQFSNSRSEMNVSTLELGDSALYLCASSLNTLTEAFFGQGTRLTVV.

Details on this clone: A much more abundant neighbour one base away suggests this may be a read error. This specimen includes other DNA sequences encoding the same CDR3. The chain links TRBV15 to TRBJ2-7, with no clear D. The CDR3 runs to 12 residues. The V gene's germline CDR1 is LNHNV and CDR2 YYDKDF (reference sequence). With 5 bases removed from V and 6 bases from J, the gap between germline ends came to 11 bases. The CDR3 bases are TGTGCCACCAGCGGCCCTGTAGCCGAGCAGTACTTC. Encoded protein: CATSGPVAEQYF.

The sample holds one count of this clone. It may be a read error: a sequence one base away is much more abundant. Other DNA sequences in this specimen translate into the identical CDR3. The V gene is TRBV29-1, the J gene TRBJ2-2; TRBD1 is a possible D gene (5 bases). Germline CDR1 is SQVTM and CDR2 is ANQGSEA. V lost 1 base to trimming and J lost 5 bases, with 11 bases between them. The CDR3 length is 14 residues. The CDR3: CSVEGTLNTGELFF. In nucleotides, the CDR3 is TGCAGCGTTGAAGGGACACTTAATACCGGGGAGCTGTTTTTT.

This chain links TRBV5-1 with TRBJ1-4; weak D call: TRBD1 (5 bases). Germline CDR1 and CDR2: SGHRS and YFSETQ. The V gene lost 0 bases and the J gene lost 10 bases, with 16 bases spanning the gap. This CDR3 comprises 15 residues. This CDR3 reads CASSLGLQAERKLFF. In DNA, the CDR3 is TGCGCCAGCAGCTTGGGATTACAGGCCGAAAGAAAACTGTTTTTT.

The chain couples TRBV6-1 to TRBJ2-7; D is tentatively TRBD1 or TRBD2 (5 bases each). CDR1 MNHNS and CDR2 SASEGT come from the germline V gene. V was trimmed by 8 bases and J by 4 bases, leaving 18 bases between them. The CDR3 spans 14 residues. In nucleotides, the CDR3 is TGTGCCAGCGGGGCCGGGACGCTTTCATACGAGCAGTACTTC. Translating it yields CASGAGTLSYEQYF.

This sequence joins TRBV9 and TRBJ2-7, with 8 bases fitting TRBD2. Per the germline V gene, CDR1 is SGDLS and CDR2 is YYNGEE. Losses at the gene ends were 3 bases for V and 1 base for J; bases not matched to a gene: 9. The CDR3 runs 16 residues. CDR3 amino acids: CASSGNSGISSYEQYF. CDR3 coding DNA: TGTGCCAGCAGCGGAAATAGCGGGATTTCTTCCTACGAGCAGTACTTC.

The chain employs TRBV19 and TRBJ2-1, with 15 bases identical to TRBD2. J was trimmed by 7 bases and V by 5 bases; bases with no gene match: 9. This CDR3 is built from 17 residues. The V gene's germline CDR1 is LNHDA and CDR2 SQIVND (reference sequence). CDR3 nucleotides: TGTGCCAGTAGTGTCCGCTTCGGGACTAGCGGGGGGAATGAGCAGTTCTTC. This gives the protein CASSVRFGTSGGNEQFF.

The rearrangement joins TRBV5-1 to TRBJ1-1; D not certain. V was cut by 1 base and J by 1 base, with 5 bases left in between. This CDR3 contains 13 residues. In germline, CDR1 is SGHRS, CDR2 YFSETQ. As DNA, the CDR3 is TGCGCCAGCAGCTTGCTTACGAACACTGAAGCTTTCTTT. Its protein product is CASSLLTNTEAFF.

The J gene is TRBJ1-4, the V gene TRBV4-1; D is ambiguous. Germline loops: CDR1 MGHRA, CDR2 YSYEKL. The length of the CDR3 is 13 residues. V was clipped by 0 bases and J by 6 bases, with 5 bases between them. CDR3 region: CASSQEVYEKLFF. The CDR3 DNA is TGCGCCAGCAGCCAAGAGGTATATGAAAAACTGTTTTTT.

This rearrangement joins TRBV18 to TRBJ2-7; 10 nucleotides match TRBD1. Germline V gene lookup returns CDR1 KGHSH and CDR2 LQKENI. The CDR3 is 15 residues long. V trimming: 3 bases; J trimming: 7 bases; junction bases outside the gene matches: 9. In DNA, the CDR3 is TGTGCCAGCTCACCCGGGACAGGGGCCGAAGGAGAGCAGTACTTC. Its protein is CASSPGTGAEGEQYF.

This clone turned up a few times. In DNA form, the CDR3 reads TGTGCCAGCAGCTTAGACTACAGTGATCGGGAGCTGTTTTTT. It encodes CASSLDYSDRELFF. The chain uses TRBV7-3 and TRBJ2-2; tentatively, D is TRBD2 (5 bases). Deletions cut 2 bases from V and 9 bases from J, with 13 bases between. The CDR3 has 14 amino acids. Germline V CDR1 and CDR2: SGHTA, FQGTGA. Filled out from reference TRBV7-3 and TRBJ2-2, the complete variable domain reads GAGVSQTPSNKVTEKGKYVELRCDPISGHTALYWYRQSLGQGPEFLIYFQGTGAADDSGLPNDRFFAVRPEGSVSTLKIQRTERGDSAVYLCASSLDYSDRELFFGEGSRLTVL.

The chain has TRBV5-6 and TRBJ2-4, with D perhaps matching TRBD2 (6 bases). The germline V and J ends were trimmed by 2 bases and 0 bases, with 6 bases remaining between them. Germline loops: CDR1 SGHDT, CDR2 YYEEEE. The CDR3 extends over 14 amino acids. The CDR3 region has the DNA TGTGCCAGCAGCTTAGCGGGAGCCAAAAACATTCAGTACTTC. It specifies CASSLAGAKNIQYF.

The genes are TRBV4-3 and TRBJ1-1, with 7 bases fitting TRBD1. V was clipped by 1 base and J by 4 bases; unmatched bases: 6. The length of the CDR3 is 15 residues. CDR1 and CDR2 (germline): LGHNA, YSLEER. The CDR3 bases are TGCGCCAGCAGCCAAGGCCGACAGGGCTTCACTGAAGCTTTCTTT. Translation gives CASSQGRQGFTEAFF.